This T cell receptor (beta chain) originates from a study of blood T cell repertoires in COVID-19. Original methodology: Reference gene primer amplification yielded estimated nucleated cell counts. Only in-frame clones appear in the TCRdb table, and some are missing; sequencing was by immunoSEQ multiplex PCR. V and J calls plus clone size are reproduced from that table; the DNA served to infer D and trimming. The table records 250,000 to 300,000 clones, approximately 77% of them present only once. With V trimmed by 6 bases and J by 4 bases, 7 bases remained unmatched. The CDR3 has 16 amino acids. The germline V gene has CDR1 SNHLY and CDR2 FYNNEI.

The receptor comes from a young woman with acute or convalescent COVID-19. Sequenced input: peripheral blood. The chain has TRBV2 and TRBJ2-3; 13 bases map to TRBD2. This chain's CDR3 is CASRLAGGPVADTQYF. The CDR3 DNA reads as TGTGCCAGCAGACTAGCGGGAGGGCCCGTGGCAGATACGCAGTATTTT. The complete variable domain, with remaining parts taken from reference TRBV2 and TRBJ2-3, reads EPEVTQTPSHQVTQMGQEVILRCVPISNHLYFYWYRQILGQKVEFLVSFYNNEISEKSEIFDDQFSVERPDGSNFTLKIRSTKLEDSAMYFCASRLAGGPVADTQYFGPGTRLTVL.